This paragraph reports one T cell receptor (beta chain). Its antigen is as yet unknown. This sample is drawn from a study of shared clonotypes between healthy human individuals. Naive CD8 cells, CD45RO-negative and positively selected for CCR7, excluded terminally differentiated effector memory CD45RA+ cells. Within Nashville, Tennessee resided all donors, each a Caucasian adult. CDR3 length equals 15 residues. Germline-derived CDR1 and CDR2 are MDHEN and SYDVKM. J gave up 4 bases and V 3 bases, and 6 bases lay outside the gene matches. The table came from immunoSEQ multiplex PCR; TCRdb's copy has only in-frame clones and leaves some out. The sample has millions of clones; less than 95% are singletons. Study-level points and caveats: Generally, naive subsets (rather than memory subsets) showed larger estimated richness.

This sequence originates from a man in his late teens or twenties in good health. Specimen: naive CD8+ T cells sorted from blood. The V gene is TRBV28, the J gene TRBJ2-1; the match to TRBD1 covers 7 bases. CDR3 in DNA: TGTGCCAGCAGTTTGAGGGGGCCCGGATACAATGAGCAGTTCTTC. Encoded protein: CASSLRGPGYNEQFF.